What follows is one T cell receptor beta chain and its context. Its specificity is unknown. Samples of blood were obtained at baseline, on cycle 4 day 1, and on cycle 7 day 1. Sequenced by immunoSEQ multiplex PCR; TCRdb stores in-frame clones only, minus some. The sample gives tens of thousands of clones, 86% of which show up once; roughly 0.6% is in the top ten. This record belongs to a study of OX40 agonist ivuxolimab in advanced cancers. About the research overall: From 23 to 79 years was the age range, with a mean of around 54 years, and about 78% were male. Participants could have had prior anti-PD-1, anti-PD-L1 or anti-CTLA-4 therapy, and roughly 40% had some. General study findings and limits: Some patients without response likewise showed low normalized clonal expansion.

Germline V gene lookup returns CDR1 LGHNA and CDR2 YSLEER. V gave up 2 bases and J gave up 4 bases, with 11 bases separating them. This CDR3 has 15 amino acids. Here the sequenced sample was CD4+ or CD8+ T cells sorted from blood, taken in a trial of the OX40 agonist ivuxolimab. The receptor's source is an adult with an advanced solid tumor such as melanoma, head and neck, liver or kidney cancer. The genes are TRBV4-3 and TRBJ1-4, with D possibly being TRBD1 (6 bases). The CDR3 DNA reads TGCGCCAGCAGCCAATATTGGACAGTTAATGAAAAACTGTTTTTT. Amino acid sequence: CASSQYWTVNEKLFF.